The 30 T cell receptor beta chains listed next were all sequenced from one sample in a study of radiotherapy plus CTLA-4 blockade in lung cancer (dated by TCRdb to the late 2010s). Library generation was performed with the immunoSEQ multiplex PCR assay. TCRdb took this table from immuneACCESS and kept in-frame rearrangements with V and J called. Such tables lack part of the clones; where checked against another copy, unresolved V genes explain under half of the gap, and the rest is unexplained. The sample table shows about 55,000 clones, and around four fifths are seen once. Approximately 6.1% of the sample is taken by the ten largest. The sequencing used peripheral blood, collected from a patient treated with radiotherapy plus ipilimumab. These TCRs come from a human donor with non-small cell lung cancer whose response to radiotherapy plus ipilimumab could not be evaluated.

The genes are TRBV19 and TRBJ2-7; tentatively, D is TRBD2 (6 bases). This CDR3 has 15 amino acids. Trimming pared 4 bases from V and 1 base from J, leaving 14 bases between. The germline CDR1 and CDR2 sequences are LNHDA and SQIVND (reference sequence). This CDR3 is CASSTIAEGSYEQYF. CDR3 in DNA: TGTGCCAGTAGTACGATCGCGGAGGGTTCCTACGAGCAGTACTTC.

The rearrangement joins TRBV11-2 to TRBJ2-3; a possible D gene is TRBD2 (6 bases). From germline, CDR1 is SGHAT and CDR2 FQNNGV. This CDR3 region has 14 residues. Trimming left V 0 bases short and J 3 bases short, with 7 bases between. The DNA for the CDR3 is TGTGCCAGCAGCTTAGACGGGGGAACAGATACGCAGTATTTT. Amino acids: CASSLDGGTDTQYF.

V and J are TRBV10-2 and TRBJ2-5; tentative D call: TRBD2 (7 bases). This CDR3 region has 14 residues. Per the germline V gene, CDR1 is WSHSY and CDR2 is SAAADI. V lost 11 bases to trimming and J lost 1 base, with 17 bases between them. The CDR3 spells CASQEGGVQETQYF. CDR3 in DNA: TGCGCCTCTCAGGAAGGGGGGGTCCAAGAGACCCAGTACTTC.

This chain connects TRBV30 to TRBJ1-4; possible D gene TRBD1, 5 bases. This CDR3 is built from 15 residues. The V end lost 2 bases, the J end lost 5 bases, and 15 bases lay between the germline ends. Per germline, CDR1 GTSNPN and CDR2 SVGIG (reference sequence). The CDR3 region has the DNA TGTGCCTGGAGTTCTGGAAATCAGGGCAATGAAAAACTGTTTTTT. Its protein is CAWSSGNQGNEKLFF.

This chain uses TRBV7-2 with TRBJ2-5, with 8 nucleotides matching TRBD2. V lost 3 bases to trimming and J lost 4 bases; unmatched junction nucleotides: 1. The germline V gene encodes CDR1 SGHTA and CDR2 FQGNSA. This CDR3 comprises 13 residues. The CDR3 loop reads CASSFGRGETQYF. DNA for the CDR3: TGTGCCAGCAGCTTCGGGAGGGGAGAGACCCAGTACTTC. Looking up the rest from reference TRBV7-2 and TRBJ2-5 gives the full variable domain: GAGVSQSPSNKVTEKGKDVELRCDPISGHTALYWYRQSLGQGLEFLIYFQGNSAPDKSGLPSDRFSAERTGGSVSTLTIQRTQQEDSAVYLCASSFGRGETQYFGPGTRLLVL.

The chain carries TRBV4-1 and TRBJ2-5; D is unclear. CDR3 length: 16 residues. V shed 1 base and J shed 1 base, with 13 bases lying between them. The germline CDR1 and CDR2 sequences are MGHRA and YSYEKL. CDR3 in amino acids: CASSQVAPHSQETQYF. CDR3 DNA sequence: TGCGCCAGCAGCCAAGTCGCCCCACACAGCCAAGAGACCCAGTACTTC.

The V call is TRBV28, the J call TRBJ2-7; 9 bases are shared with TRBD2. V was pared by 4 bases and J by 11 bases, with 6 bases of the junction left unmatched. From germline, CDR1 is MDHEN and CDR2 SYDVKM. This CDR3 region has 12 residues. The DNA of the CDR3 is TGTGCCAGCAGTTCCCAACGACTAGCGGAGTACTTC. This codes for CASSSQRLAEYF.

The gene calls are TRBV29-1 and TRBJ2-2, with D maybe TRBD2 (5 bases). V dropped 4 bases and J dropped 0 bases, with 18 bases sitting between them. This CDR3 has 17 residues. The germline gives CDR1 SQVTM, CDR2 ANQGSEA. The CDR3 here is CSVVFSSLAPNTGELFF. CDR3 in DNA: TGCAGCGTTGTTTTCAGCTCGCTAGCCCCGAACACCGGGGAGCTGTTTTTT.

This chain links TRBV9 with TRBJ1-1; 11 bases agree with TRBD1. The V gene's germline CDR1 is SGDLS and CDR2 YYNGEE. V shed 2 bases, J shed 3 bases, and the junction held 3 bases outside the gene matches. The CDR3 covers 15 residues. The CDR3 DNA sequence: TGTGCCAGCAGCGTCGGACAGGGGGCCTACACTGAAGCTTTCTTT. Protein sequence: CASSVGQGAYTEAFF. Complete variable domain (other parts from reference TRBV9 and TRBJ1-1): DSGVTQTPKHLITATGQRVTLRCSPRSGDLSVYWYQQSLDQGLQFLIQYYNGEERAKGNILERFSAQQFPDLHSELNLSSLELGDSALYFCASSVGQGAYTEAFFGQGTRLTVV.

This sequence joins TRBV19 and TRBJ2-1; 8 nucleotides match TRBD2. V was pared by 3 bases and J by 6 bases, with 1 base of the junction left unmatched. The CDR3 is 13 residues long. CDR1 is LNHDA and CDR2 is SQIVND in the germline V gene (reference sequence). The chain's CDR3 is CASSIGTSNEQFF. The CDR3 nucleotides read TGTGCCAGTAGTATTGGGACTAGCAATGAGCAGTTCTTC.

The J gene is TRBJ1-4, the V gene TRBV6-5; weak D call: TRBD1 (5 bases). The length of the CDR3 is 15 residues. Trimming took 6 bases from V and 0 from J, leaving 11 bases between them. Germline values: CDR1 MNHEY, CDR2 SVGAGI. CDR3 amino acids: CASSRDSSTNEKLFF. CDR3 in DNA: TGTGCCAGCAGCCGAGACAGTTCAACTAATGAAAAACTGTTTTTT.

The rearrangement uses TRBV5-4 and TRBJ1-1; D is unresolved. V was cut by 3 bases and J by 1 base, with 13 bases left in between. This CDR3 spans 15 amino acids. The germline gives CDR1 SGHNT, CDR2 YYREEE (reference sequence). The CDR3 sequence is CASSSSLAGNTEAFF. The CDR3 nucleotides read TGTGCCAGCAGCTCCTCCTTAGCCGGGAACACTGAAGCTTTCTTT.

This clone was seen a handful of times. The chain recombines TRBV2 with TRBJ1-1; a possible D gene is TRBD1 (6 bases). The CDR3 length is 13 residues. With 7 bases removed from V and 1 base from J, the gap between germline ends came to 10 bases. Per germline, CDR1 SNHLY and CDR2 FYNNEI. The CDR3 DNA is TGTGCCAGCAATCGAGGGGGGAACACTGAAGCTTTCTTT. Amino acid sequence: CASNRGGNTEAFF.

This chain uses TRBV29-1 with TRBJ1-2; D is possibly TRBD1 (5 bases). V lost 1 base and J 8 bases, leaving 14 bases between the germline ends. The CDR3 consists of 13 residues. Germline CDR1 reads SQVTM; CDR2 reads ANQGSEA. Here the CDR3 DNA reads TGCAGCGTTGAAGTGAAGCAGGGAGGCGGCTACACCTTC. It yields the protein CSVEVKQGGGYTF.

This chain joins TRBV28 and TRBJ2-1; perhaps TRBD1 as D (6 bases). CDR1 MDHEN and CDR2 SYDVKM come from the germline V gene. This CDR3 has 16 residues. The V end was cut by 5 bases, the J end by 0 bases, with 14 bases between. The CDR3 protein is CASSPPQQGSYNEQFF. Here the CDR3 DNA reads TGTGCCAGCAGTCCCCCCCAACAGGGCTCCTACAATGAGCAGTTCTTC.

The CDR3 nucleotides read TGTGCCAGCAGGGACACGAATATGGGTGGCTACACCTTC. Translated, it gives CASRDTNMGGYTF. The chain recombines TRBV6-5 with TRBJ1-2; weak D call: TRBD1 (5 bases). With 6 bases removed from V and 7 bases from J, the gap between germline ends came to 15 bases. CDR3 length: 13 amino acids. Looked up from germline, CDR1 is MNHEY and CDR2 is SVGAGI.

The chain carries TRBV19 and TRBJ2-3; the match to TRBD2 covers 10 bases. The CDR3 length is 16 residues. The germline V gene encodes CDR1 LNHDA and CDR2 SQIVND (reference sequence). Germline trimming cut 1 base from V and 4 bases from J; bases unmatched to any gene: 5. The CDR3 region has the DNA TGTGCCAGTAGTATAGGAGCGGGAGGGCCTCCAGATACGCAGTATTTT. The encoded protein is CASSIGAGGPPDTQYF. The full variable domain, its missing parts supplied by reference TRBV19 and TRBJ2-3, is DGGITQSPKYLFRKEGQNVTLSCEQNLNHDAMYWYRQDPGQGLRLIYYSQIVNDFQKGDIAEGYSVSREKKESFPLTVTSAQKNPTAFYLCASSIGAGGPPDTQYFGPGTRLTVL.

The rearrangement uses TRBV4-1 and TRBJ2-6; D unclear. Germline CDR1 reads MGHRA; CDR2 reads YSYEKL. The CDR3 length is 15 residues. Trimming took 4 bases from V and 4 from J, leaving 11 bases between them. The CDR3 nucleotides read TGCGCCAGCAGCCTTCGCGCCTTAGGGGCCAACGTCCTGACTTTC. Protein product: CASSLRALGANVLTF.

In its sample, this clone was seen a few times. This chain connects TRBV29-1 to TRBJ1-1, with D tentatively TRBD1 (5 bases). V was shortened by 0 bases and J by 5 bases, with 10 bases between the two germline ends. Germline CDR1 is SQVTM and CDR2 is ANQGSEA. This CDR3 comprises 13 residues. The CDR3 nucleotides are TGCAGCGTTGAAGATCGGGGGGAGACTGAAGCTTTCTTT. Protein: CSVEDRGETEAFF.

CDR3 amino acids: CASSESLAGGSYEQYF. The CDR3 coding sequence is TGTGCCAGCAGTGAAAGCCTAGCGGGAGGTTCCTACGAGCAGTACTTC. The chain couples TRBV6-1 to TRBJ2-7; 11 positions agree with TRBD2. J lost 1 base, V lost 2 bases, and 4 bases had no gene match. Per germline, CDR1 MNHNS and CDR2 SASEGT. This CDR3 comprises 16 residues.

The rearrangement uses TRBV10-3 and TRBJ2-5, with 8 bases identical to TRBD1. The CDR3 contains 12 residues. The V segment lost 4 bases and the J segment 11 bases; nucleotides outside the gene matches: 6. Germline V lookup: CDR1 ENHRY, CDR2 SYGVKD. The CDR3 region is CAISAEQGEQYF. Written as DNA, the CDR3 is TGTGCCATCAGTGCTGAACAGGGGGAGCAGTACTTC.

CDR3: CASSLTRAGDTEAFF. The CDR3 nucleotides are TGTGCCAGCAGCTTAACGAGGGCTGGGGACACTGAAGCTTTCTTT. V usage is TRBV7-2 and J usage is TRBJ1-1; D is uncertain. V was cut by 2 bases and J by 3 bases, with 13 bases left in between. Germline CDR1 is SGHTA and CDR2 is FQGNSA. The CDR3 has 15 residues.

The genes are TRBV7-9 and TRBJ2-1; D is undetermined. The CDR3 totals 14 residues. V was shortened by 2 bases and J by 5 bases, with 10 bases between the two germline ends. Germline V gene lookup returns CDR1 SEHNR and CDR2 FQNEAQ (reference sequence). The CDR3 coding sequence is TGTGCCAGCAGCTTAATGCACTCAAACAATGAGCAGTTCTTC. Residues: CASSLMHSNNEQFF. Full variable domain (rest looked up from reference TRBV7-9 and TRBJ2-1): DTGVSQNPRHKITKRGQNVTFRCDPISEHNRLYWYRQTLGQGPEFLTYFQNEAQLEKSRLLSDRFSAERPKGSFSTLEIQRTEQGDSAMYLCASSLMHSNNEQFFGPGTRLTVL.

The chain couples TRBV28 to TRBJ2-7, with unresolved D. V was shortened by 1 base and J by 3 bases, with 16 bases between the two germline ends. CDR1 and CDR2 from the germline V gene are MDHEN and SYDVKM. The CDR3 loop spans 16 amino acids. CDR3 sequence reads: CASSLSPIKPNYEQYF. The CDR3 bases are TGTGCCAGCAGTTTATCGCCGATTAAGCCTAACTACGAGCAGTACTTC.

This clone has a single count. The genes are TRBV7-2 and TRBJ2-5, with D possibly TRBD1 on 5 matching bases. The CDR3 sequence is 14 residues long. Germline CDR1 reads SGHTA; CDR2 reads FQGNSA. Trimming removed 4 bases from V and 5 bases from J, with 14 bases in between. CDR3: CASSYGPPGETQYF. CDR3 DNA: TGTGCCAGCAGCTACGGCCCCCCAGGGGAGACCCAGTACTTC.

CDR3 sequence reads: CASSPGGAGTGELFF. In nucleotides, the CDR3 is TGTGCCAGCAGCCCCGGGGGGGCGGGCACCGGGGAGCTGTTTTTT. This sequence joins TRBV2 and TRBJ2-2, with 8 bases matching TRBD2. This CDR3 spans 15 amino acids. J gave up 4 bases and V 6 bases, and 7 bases lay outside the gene matches. From germline, CDR1 is SNHLY and CDR2 FYNNEI.

J is TRBJ2-3 and V is TRBV5-1; D is ambiguous. The CDR3 sequence is 14 residues long. Germline CDR1 SGHRS, CDR2 YFSETQ. Trimming removed 1 base at V and 2 bases at J, with 8 bases between. The CDR3 nucleotides are TGCGCCAGCAGCTTGTATCAGATCACAGATACGCAGTATTTT. It translates to CASSLYQITDTQYF.

The chain combines TRBV23-1 with TRBJ2-2; 12 bases match TRBD2. TRBV23-1 is flagged as an ORF with uncertain function. This CDR3 region has 13 residues. CDR3 DNA: TGCGGGGGACTAGCGGGCAACACCGGGGAGCTGTTTTTT. Residues: CGGLAGNTGELFF.

The chain couples TRBV21-1 to TRBJ1-5. TRBV21-1 has pseudogene status. The CDR3 has 16 amino acids. The CDR3, as DNA: TGTGCCAGCAGCAAAGTGTGGCGGGAAAGCAATCAGCCCCAGCATTTT. This encodes CASSKVWRESNQPQHF.

V is TRBV9 and J is TRBJ2-7, with 7 bases aligning to TRBD1. The CDR3 totals 15 residues. The junction had 9 bases not matched to a gene; V was cut back by 3 bases and J by 3 bases. From germline, CDR1 is SGDLS and CDR2 YYNGEE. The CDR3 loop is CASSARDSFIYEQYF. The CDR3 DNA is TGTGCCAGCAGCGCCAGGGACAGCTTTATCTACGAGCAGTACTTC.